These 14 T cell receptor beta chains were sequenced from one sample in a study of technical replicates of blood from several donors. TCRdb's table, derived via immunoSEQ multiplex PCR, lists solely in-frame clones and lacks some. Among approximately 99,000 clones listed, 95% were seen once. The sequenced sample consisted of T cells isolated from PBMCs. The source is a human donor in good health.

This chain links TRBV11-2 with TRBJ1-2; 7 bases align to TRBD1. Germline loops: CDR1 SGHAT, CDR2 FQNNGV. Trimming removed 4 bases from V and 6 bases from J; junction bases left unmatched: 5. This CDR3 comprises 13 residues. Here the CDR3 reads CASSSTGTDGYTF. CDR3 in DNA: TGTGCCAGCAGCTCAACCGGGACAGATGGCTACACCTTC.

CDR3: CASSLDSANYYGYTF. DNA of the CDR3: TGCGCCAGCAGCTTGGATAGCGCGAACTACTATGGCTACACCTTC. The V gene is TRBV5-1, the J gene TRBJ1-2; D gene unclear. Germline V gene sequence: CDR1 SGHRS, CDR2 YFSETQ. V dropped 0 bases and J dropped 3 bases, with 12 bases sitting between them. The CDR3 runs to 15 residues.

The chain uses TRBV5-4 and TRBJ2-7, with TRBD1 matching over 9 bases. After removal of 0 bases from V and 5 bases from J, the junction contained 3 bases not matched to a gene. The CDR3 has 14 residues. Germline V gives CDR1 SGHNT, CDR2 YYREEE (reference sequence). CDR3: CASSLAQGAHEQYF. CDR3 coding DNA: TGTGCCAGCAGCTTGGCACAGGGGGCCCACGAGCAGTACTTC.

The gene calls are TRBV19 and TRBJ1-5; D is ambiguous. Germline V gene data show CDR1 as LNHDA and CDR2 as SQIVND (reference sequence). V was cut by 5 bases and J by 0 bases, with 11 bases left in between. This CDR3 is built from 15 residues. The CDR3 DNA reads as TGTGCCAGTAGTGTCGGGATCATTAGCAATCAGCCCCAGCATTTT. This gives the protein CASSVGIISNQPQHF.

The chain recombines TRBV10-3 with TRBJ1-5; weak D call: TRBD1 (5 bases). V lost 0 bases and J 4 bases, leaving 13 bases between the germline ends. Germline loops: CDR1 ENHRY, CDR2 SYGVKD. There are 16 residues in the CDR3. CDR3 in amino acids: CAISESESYRNQPQHF. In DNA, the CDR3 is TGTGCCATCAGTGAGTCGGAGTCCTACAGGAATCAGCCCCAGCATTTT.

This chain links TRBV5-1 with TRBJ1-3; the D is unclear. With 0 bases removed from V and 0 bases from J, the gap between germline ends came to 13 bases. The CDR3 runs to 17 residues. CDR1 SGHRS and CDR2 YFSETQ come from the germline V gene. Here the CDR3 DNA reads TGCGCCAGCAGCTTGGGGGTCCCCCGGGACTCTGGAAACACCATATATTTT. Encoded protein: CASSLGVPRDSGNTIYF.

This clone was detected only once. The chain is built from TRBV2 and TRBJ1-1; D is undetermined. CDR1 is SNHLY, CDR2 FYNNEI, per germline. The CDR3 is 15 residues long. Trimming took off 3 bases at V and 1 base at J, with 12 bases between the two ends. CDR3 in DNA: TGTGCCAGCAGTGATACCGGGTACACGAACACTGAAGCTTTCTTT. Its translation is CASSDTGYTNTEAFF.

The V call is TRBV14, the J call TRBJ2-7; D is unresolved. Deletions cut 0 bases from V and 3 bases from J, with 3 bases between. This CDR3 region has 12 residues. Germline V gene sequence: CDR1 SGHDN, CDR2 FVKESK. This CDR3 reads CASSQERYEQYF. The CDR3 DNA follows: TGTGCCAGCAGCCAAGAGCGCTACGAGCAGTACTTC.

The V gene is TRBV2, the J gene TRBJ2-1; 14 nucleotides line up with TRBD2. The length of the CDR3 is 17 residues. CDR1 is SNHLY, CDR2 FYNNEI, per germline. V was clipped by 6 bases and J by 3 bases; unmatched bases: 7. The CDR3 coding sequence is TGTGCCAGCAGCCCCCGGACTAGCGGGGGGTTCTACAATGAGCAGTTCTTC. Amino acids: CASSPRTSGGFYNEQFF.

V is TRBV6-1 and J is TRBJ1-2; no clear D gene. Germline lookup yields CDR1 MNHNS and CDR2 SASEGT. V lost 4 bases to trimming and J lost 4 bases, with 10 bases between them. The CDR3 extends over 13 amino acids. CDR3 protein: CASSAPGRYGYTF. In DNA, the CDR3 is TGTGCCAGCAGTGCTCCAGGCCGCTATGGCTACACCTTC.

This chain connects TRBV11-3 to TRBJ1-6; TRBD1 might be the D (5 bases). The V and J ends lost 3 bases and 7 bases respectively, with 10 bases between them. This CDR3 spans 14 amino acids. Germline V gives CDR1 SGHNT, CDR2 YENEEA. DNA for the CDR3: TGTGCCAGCAGCTTTGGGGGGGGAAATTCACCCCTCCACTTT. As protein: CASSFGGGNSPLHF.

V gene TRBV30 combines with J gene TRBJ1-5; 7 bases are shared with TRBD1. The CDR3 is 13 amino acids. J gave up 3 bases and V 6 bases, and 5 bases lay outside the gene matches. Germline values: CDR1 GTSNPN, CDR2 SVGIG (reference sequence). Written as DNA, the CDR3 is TGTGCCTGTAGACAGGGCTTCAATCAGCCCCAGCATTTT. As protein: CACRQGFNQPQHF.

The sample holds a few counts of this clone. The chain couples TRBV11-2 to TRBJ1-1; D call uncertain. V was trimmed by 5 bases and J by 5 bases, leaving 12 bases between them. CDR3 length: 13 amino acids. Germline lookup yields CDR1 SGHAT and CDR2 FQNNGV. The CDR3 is CASSPQFQTEAFF. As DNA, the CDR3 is TGTGCCAGCAGCCCGCAGTTCCAGACTGAAGCTTTCTTT.

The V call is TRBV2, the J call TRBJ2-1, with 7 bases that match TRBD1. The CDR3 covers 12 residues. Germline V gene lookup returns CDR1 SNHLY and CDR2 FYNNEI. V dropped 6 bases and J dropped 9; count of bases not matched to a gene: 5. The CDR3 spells CASSVTGVEQFF. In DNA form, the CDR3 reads TGTGCCAGCAGCGTTACAGGGGTTGAGCAGTTCTTC. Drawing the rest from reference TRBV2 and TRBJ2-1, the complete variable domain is EPEVTQTPSHQVTQMGQEVILRCVPISNHLYFYWYRQILGQKVEFLVSFYNNEISEKSEIFDDQFSVERPDGSNFTLKIRSTKLEDSAMYFCASSVTGVEQFFGPGTRLTVL.